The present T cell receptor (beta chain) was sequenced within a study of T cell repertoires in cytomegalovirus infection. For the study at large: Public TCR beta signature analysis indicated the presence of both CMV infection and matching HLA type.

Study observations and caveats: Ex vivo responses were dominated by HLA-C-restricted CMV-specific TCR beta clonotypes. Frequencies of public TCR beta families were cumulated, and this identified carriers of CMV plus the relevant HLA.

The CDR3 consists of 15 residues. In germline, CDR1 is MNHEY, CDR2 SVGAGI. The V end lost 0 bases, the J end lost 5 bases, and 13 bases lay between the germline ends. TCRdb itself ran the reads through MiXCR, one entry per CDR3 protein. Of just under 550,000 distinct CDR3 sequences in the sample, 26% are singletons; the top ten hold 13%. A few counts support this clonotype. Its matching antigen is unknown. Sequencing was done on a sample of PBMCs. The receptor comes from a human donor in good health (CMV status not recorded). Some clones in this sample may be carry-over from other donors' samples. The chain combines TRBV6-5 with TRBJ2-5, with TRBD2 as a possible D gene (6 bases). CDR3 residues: CASSYSVEGRETQYF. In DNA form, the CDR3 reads TGTGCCAGCAGTTACTCAGTCGAAGGGAGGGAGACCCAGTACTTC.